The entry below gives a single TCR beta chain sequence along with its context. The clone's antigen remains unknown. The junction shows a germline mismatch at one end, possibly a read error. Library method: PCR. At the Johns Hopkins FTIC core, DNA from the cultured CD4+ T cells underwent TCR sequencing with the Oncomine TCR Beta short-read assay. Genomic DNA was extracted from the cultured CD4+ T cells with the QIAamp micro DNA kit. Oncomine TCR Beta libraries made from cultured CD4+ T cells were pooled using unique dual indexes and sequenced on an Illumina iSeq 100. Per the authors' processing: Non-productive sequences were filtered out, and CDR3s that did not start with C, did not end with F or W, or were shorter than 7 amino acids were discarded. Antigen-specific clonotypes were identified using the MANAFEST web application through comparison of peptide-stimulated wells with reference and other culture wells. Positive clones required FDR below 0.05, an odds ratio above 5, and productive frequency above 0.1% in at least two of three replicate wells. A clonotype was classed as cross-reactive if the clonotype showed significant expansion both in SARS-CoV-2 spike wells and in at least one common cold coronavirus spike condition. Similarity between CDR3 sequences was evaluated in R version 3.6.1 using Levenshtein distances (stringdist) and unrooted phylogenetic trees (ape). TCRdb reprocessed the public reads (quality trimming at Q25 with fastp, clone calling with MiXCR) and kept in-frame beta chains. Rows with one shared CDR3 protein collapse into an entry with the most common genes and DNA. TCRdb, not the original authors, processed these V and J calls. Across this sample there are approximately 7,700 distinct CDR3 sequences, with approximately 55% seen only once. The ten largest clones take up about 34% of the sample.

Its CDR3 holds 15 amino acids, cysteine through phenylalanine. Solely the CDR3 DNA is kept, with 45 bases framed from the first base. Reading the germline V gene (reference sequence) gives CDR1 SSHAT and CDR2 FNYEAQ. This specimen comes from a study of vaccination and CD4 T cells after COVID-19 (dated by TCRdb to 2021 to 2024). General notes on the study: Convalescent patients had a positive SARS-CoV-2 result on nasal swab PCR, and of these patients, fewer than ten had mild disease and one had severe disease. The time from the second vaccine dose to post-vaccine blood sampling had a median of roughly 77 days and ranged from roughly 12 to 250 days. In about 11 COVID-19 convalescent patients and a handful of infection-naive healthy vaccine recipients, the spike-specific CD4+ TCR repertoire before mRNA vaccination was compared with the repertoire after mRNA vaccination. As controls, cultures received a CEFX viral epitope pool (the positive control), an HIV-1 Nef peptide pool (the negative control), or no peptide at all. Culture stimuli were overlapping spike peptide pools from SARS-CoV-2 and from the common cold coronaviruses HCoV-NL63, HCoV-OC43 and HCoV-229E. Six males and four females were included in the convalescent cohort, with two Hispanic individuals, seven Caucasians, two Asians and one multiracial person represented. Participants got two doses of the Pfizer-BioNTech BNT162b2 vaccine (n=8) or two doses of the Moderna mRNA-1273 vaccine (n=2). Post-COVID blood samples were collected from convalescent patients a median of around 100 days after diagnosis, with a range of about 30 to 161 days.

Broader findings and caveats from the paper: The median number of SARS-CoV-2-reactive clonotypes rose from about 19 after infection to 30 to 45 after vaccination, but the change was not significant. Of the vaccine-specific clones in convalescent patients, 304 of 307, or nearly all, reacted only to SARS-CoV-2 spike and did not cross-react with common cold coronaviruses. In convalescent patients, a median around 90% of post-vaccine SARS-CoV-2-reactive clones were detected only after vaccination, and vaccine-specific priming was suggested by this finding. The study included relatively few convalescent patients and did not analyze early timepoints after natural infection.

What the treatment or condition label conveys for this sample: roughly ten-day PBMC culture with coronavirus spike peptide pools or control peptides (ViraFEST assay). The ViraFEST assay, used in the study, expanded antigen-specific T cells with peptide pools and then identified the expanded clonotypes through TCR sequencing. The convalescent patients' positive SARS-CoV-2 PCR tests were from March to December 2020, which was before the Alpha, Beta and Delta variants emerged in the United States. Over 1.5 million PBMCs per well were cultured in IMDM with roughly 4.8% human AB serum and approximately 10 IU/ml IL-2, plus 10 ug/ml peptide pools. Half of the culture medium was replaced with fresh IL-2-containing medium on days 3 and 7. After roughly nine days of culture, CD4+ T cells were isolated by negative selection using the EasySep CD4+ T cell isolation kit. Ficoll-Paque Plus gradient centrifugation was used to isolate PBMCs from whole blood, and the isolated PBMCs were then either used fresh or cryopreserved at -140C. Culture conditions were generally each tested in triplicate wells.

This chain is built from TRBV7-7 and TRBJ2-5, with the D segment identity uncertain. Input material: CD4+ T cells from blood, cultured in vitro. This TCR was recovered from a human donor who had recovered from COVID-19. The DNA reads as follows: TGTGCTAGCAGCCCCAGACTGGGGATTCAAGAGACCCAGTACTTC. It specifies CASSPRLGIQETQYF. When the CDR3 is completed using the reference TRBV7-7 and TRBJ2-5 genes on either side, the full variable domain is GAGVSQSPRYKVTKRGQDVTLRCDPISSHATLYWYQQALGQGPEFLTYFNYEAQPDKSGLPSDRFSAERPEGSISTLTIQRTEQRDSAMYRCASSPRLGIQETQYFGPGTRLLVL.